A single sample gave rise to the 18 T cell receptor beta chains below, sequenced in a study of T cells after yellow fever vaccination. TCRdb ran MiXCR on the 5' RACE reads and lists one entry per CDR3 protein. The sample has around 49,000 distinct CDR3 sequences, approximately 6.3% seen once; the top ten hold about 15%. This specimen was CD8+ T cells not binding an NS4B(214-222) dextramer, sorted from PBMCs, taken 45 days after the yellow fever booster vaccination. The source is a man younger than 40 who received the YFV17D yellow fever vaccine.

This clonotype was counted only a few times. V is TRBV29-1 and J is TRBJ2-7; D remains unclear. The ends were cut back, 4 bases at V and 6 bases at J, with 16 bases in the middle. This CDR3 comprises 13 residues. Germline CDR1 reads SQVTM; CDR2 reads ANQGSEA. CDR3 loop: CSVVQDGRLEQYF. The CDR3 nucleotides read TGCAGCGTTGTCCAGGACGGCCGACTCGAGCAGTACTTC.

In this sample, this clonotype turned up a few times. V usage is TRBV7-8 and J usage is TRBJ2-3; a possible D gene is TRBD2 (6 bases). Germline V CDR1 and CDR2: SGHVS, FQNEAQ. The V and J ends lost 4 bases and 2 bases respectively, with 13 bases between them. This CDR3 has 15 amino acids. CDR3 bases: TGTGCCAGCAGCTCCGGAGGCGGGACCACAGATACGCAGTATTTT. It translates to CASSSGGGTTDTQYF.

Ten or more counts support this clonotype. J is TRBJ2-7 and V is TRBV12-3 or TRBV12-4; D is unresolved. The ends were cut back, 6 bases at V and 3 bases at J, with 12 bases in the middle. The CDR3 has 13 amino acids. This CDR3 reads CASSRDMSYEQYF. The CDR3 coding sequence is TGTGCCAGCAGCCGCGACATGAGCTACGAGCAGTACTTC.

At least ten counts were recorded for this clonotype. V usage is TRBV4-3 and J usage is TRBJ2-7; D unclear. CDR3 size: 16 residues. The V and J ends lost 0 bases and 0 bases respectively, with 12 bases between them. Germline-derived CDR1 and CDR2 are LGHNA and YSLEER. CDR3 in DNA: TGCGCCAGCAGCCAAGATCACGGGTTGAGCTCCTACGAGCAGTACTTC. This sequence encodes CASSQDHGLSSYEQYF.

This clonotype showed up many times. The V and J genes are TRBV7-2 and TRBJ2-2; 7 bases are shared with TRBD1. CDR1 and CDR2 (germline): SGHTA, FQGNSA. V dropped 7 bases and J dropped 3; count of bases not matched to a gene: 8. This CDR3 comprises 15 residues. Here the CDR3 reads CASTFWDRYTGELFF. The CDR3 DNA reads TGTGCCAGCACCTTTTGGGACAGATACACCGGGGAGCTGTTTTTT.

Only a few counts were recorded for this clonotype. J is TRBJ2-1 and V is TRBV11-2; TRBD2 agrees at 9 bases. CDR3 length: 13 residues. Trimming cost V 5 bases and J 13 bases; bases outside gene matches: 9. Germline V gene data show CDR1 as SGHAT and CDR2 as FQNNGV. The CDR3 nucleotides are TGTGCCAGCAGCCTTGCGGGAGGGCCGGGCCAGTTCTTC. This sequence encodes CASSLAGGPGQFF.

This clonotype has at least ten counts. The chain combines TRBV11-2 with TRBJ2-7; TRBD2 might be the D (5 bases). The V end lost 7 bases, the J end lost 0 bases, and 13 bases lay between the germline ends. This CDR3 is 14 amino acids long. Looked up from germline, CDR1 is SGHAT and CDR2 is FQNNGV. The CDR3 DNA reads as TGTGCCAGCACCCCGGGCGGACTCTCCTACGAGCAGTACTTC. Translating gives CASTPGGLSYEQYF.

Notes on this clonotype: A read error may be the cause here, since a much bigger clone is one base away. The rearrangement links TRBV27 to TRBJ2-7; D is uncertain. Germline CDR1 and CDR2: MNHEY and SMNVEV (reference sequence). Deletions cut 0 bases from V and 4 bases from J, with 10 bases between. CDR3 length: 14 amino acids. This CDR3 is CASSLSGLDYEQYF. CDR3 sequence (DNA): TGTGCCAGCAGTTTATCCGGGCTAGATTACGAGCAGTACTTC.

In its sample, this clonotype was seen many times. The chain carries TRBV7-2 and TRBJ2-1; the match to TRBD1 covers 7 bases. The V and J ends lost 3 bases and 3 bases, in that order; junction bases with no gene match: 14. CDR3 size: 18 residues. Germline values: CDR1 SGHTA, CDR2 FQGNSA. As DNA, the CDR3 is TGTGCCAGCAGCTTTGCCTACCCGACAGACAGGGACTACAATGAGCAGTTCTTC. This encodes CASSFAYPTDRDYNEQFF.

This clonotype was observed many times. The V gene is TRBV4-2, the J gene TRBJ2-3; 11 positions agree with TRBD2. Germline values: CDR1 LGHNA, CDR2 YNFKEQ. The CDR3 length is 18 residues. V shed 3 bases and J 3 bases; nucleotides not matched to a gene: 11. The CDR3 loop is CASSQVQLAGVGTDTQYF. CDR3 nucleotide sequence: TGTGCCAGCAGCCAGGTCCAACTAGCGGGAGTAGGGACAGATACGCAGTATTTT.

The chain is built from TRBV27 and TRBJ2-4; D is possibly TRBD2 (5 bases). V shed 5 bases and J shed 8 bases, with 25 bases lying between them. The CDR3 length is 17 residues. Germline V CDR1 and CDR2: MNHEY, SMNVEV (reference sequence). CDR3 amino acids: CASSRAVVVGVADIQYF. CDR3 coding DNA: TGTGCCAGCAGTCGGGCCGTGGTTGTGGGAGTGGCGGACATTCAGTACTTC.

This clonotype was counted between two and nine times. This CDR3 reads CASSFTVYEQYF. Here the CDR3 DNA reads TGTGCCAGCAGCTTTACAGTCTACGAGCAGTACTTC. The chain combines TRBV7-9 with TRBJ2-7; D remains ambiguous. Trimming shortened V by 3 bases and J by 3 bases, and 6 bases separated the two germline ends. CDR3 length: 12 residues. Germline CDR1 SEHNR, CDR2 FQNEAQ (reference sequence).

This clonotype appeared many times. This chain links TRBV6-5 with TRBJ1-2; no clear D gene. From germline, CDR1 is MNHEY and CDR2 SVGAGI. The CDR3 runs to 15 residues. V lost 4 bases and J lost 0, with 12 bases in between. CDR3 bases: TGTGCCAGCAGTTCCATCTTCCCGGCTAACTATGGCTACACCTTC. Its protein product is CASSSIFPANYGYTF.

Many counts were recorded for this clonotype. The rearrangement links TRBV24-1 to TRBJ1-2; 7 bases map to TRBD1. Per the germline V gene, CDR1 is KGHDR and CDR2 is SFDVKD. CDR3 length: 14 amino acids. V gave up 3 bases and J gave up 2 bases; unmatched junction bases: 2. The CDR3 reads CATSDPDRNYGYTF. The CDR3, as DNA: TGTGCCACCAGTGATCCGGACAGGAACTATGGCTACACCTTC.

This clonotype was observed a few times. This CDR3 is CSARTAGDPTGELFF. The CDR3 DNA follows: TGCAGTGCCCGGACGGCGGGAGACCCCACCGGGGAGCTGTTTTTT. V is TRBV20-1 and J is TRBJ2-2; TRBD2 matches 7 bases. The CDR3 length is 15 residues. CDR1 and CDR2 (germline): DFQATT, SNEGSKA (reference sequence). V was clipped by 6 bases and J by 4 bases; unmatched bases: 11.

This clonotype was detected a few times. The rearrangement uses TRBV7-8 and TRBJ2-5, with TRBD1 matching 11 bases. This CDR3 has 16 amino acids. The germline gives CDR1 SGHVS, CDR2 FQNEAQ. Trimming at V came to 5 bases and at J to 5 bases, leaving 10 bases not matched to a gene. The CDR3 bases are TGTGCCAGCAGCGACATGGACAGGGGGCGCGAGGAGACCCAGTACTTC. Translation: CASSDMDRGREETQYF.

This clonotype has a handful of counts. The chain uses TRBV25-1 and TRBJ2-3, with D perhaps matching TRBD1 (6 bases). This CDR3 has 16 amino acids. V lost 1 base and J 0 bases, leaving 11 bases between the germline ends. In germline, CDR1 is MGHDK, CDR2 SYGVNS. The CDR3 is CASSEFSGASTDTQYF. The CDR3 DNA sequence: TGTGCCAGCAGTGAATTCTCAGGGGCCAGCACAGATACGCAGTATTTT.

This clonotype was observed at least ten times. The chain employs TRBV20-1 and TRBJ2-1; perhaps D is TRBD1 or TRBD2 (5 bases each). The germline V gene has CDR1 DFQATT and CDR2 SNEGSKA (reference sequence). The CDR3 extends over 11 amino acids. V lost 1 base and J lost 9, with 7 bases in between. CDR3 in DNA: TGCAGTGCTAGAGGGGGGACTGAGCAGTTCTTC. This translates into CSARGGTEQFF.